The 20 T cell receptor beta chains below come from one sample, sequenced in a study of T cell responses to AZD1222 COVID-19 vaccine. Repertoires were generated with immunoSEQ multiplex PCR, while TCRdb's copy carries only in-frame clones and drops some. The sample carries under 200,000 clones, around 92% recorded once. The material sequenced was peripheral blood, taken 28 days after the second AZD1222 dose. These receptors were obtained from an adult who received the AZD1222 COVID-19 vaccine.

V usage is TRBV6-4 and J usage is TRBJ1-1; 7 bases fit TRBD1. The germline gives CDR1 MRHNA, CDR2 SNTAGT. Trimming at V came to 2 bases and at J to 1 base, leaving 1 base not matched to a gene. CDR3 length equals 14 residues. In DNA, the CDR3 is TGTGCCAGCAGTGACGGGACAGCGAACACTGAAGCTTTCTTT. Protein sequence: CASSDGTANTEAFF.

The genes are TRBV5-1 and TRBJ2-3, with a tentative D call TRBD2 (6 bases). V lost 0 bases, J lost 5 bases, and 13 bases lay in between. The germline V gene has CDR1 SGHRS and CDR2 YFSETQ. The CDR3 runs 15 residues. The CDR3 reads CASSLGEAGKDTQYF. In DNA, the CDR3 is TGCGCCAGCAGCTTGGGGGAGGCAGGGAAAGATACGCAGTATTTT.

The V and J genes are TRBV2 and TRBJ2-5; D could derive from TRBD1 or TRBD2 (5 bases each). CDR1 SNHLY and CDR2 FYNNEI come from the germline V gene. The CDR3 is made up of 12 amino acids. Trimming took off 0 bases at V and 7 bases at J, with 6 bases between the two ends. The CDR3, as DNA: TGTGCCAGCAGTGAAGCGAGGGGGACCCAGTACTTC. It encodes CASSEARGTQYF.

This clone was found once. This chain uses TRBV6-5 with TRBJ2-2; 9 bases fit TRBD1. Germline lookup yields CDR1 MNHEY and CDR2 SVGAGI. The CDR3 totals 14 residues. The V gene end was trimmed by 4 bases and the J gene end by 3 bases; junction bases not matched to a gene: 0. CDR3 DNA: TGTGCCAGCAGTTGGACAGGGGACACCGGGGAGCTGTTTTTT. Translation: CASSWTGDTGELFF.

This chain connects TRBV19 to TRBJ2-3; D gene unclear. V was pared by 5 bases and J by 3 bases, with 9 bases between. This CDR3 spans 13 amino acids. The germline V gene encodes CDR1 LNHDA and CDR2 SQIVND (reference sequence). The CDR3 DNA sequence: TGTGCCAGTAGTCGGGCTTCAACAGATACGCAGTATTTT. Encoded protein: CASSRASTDTQYF.

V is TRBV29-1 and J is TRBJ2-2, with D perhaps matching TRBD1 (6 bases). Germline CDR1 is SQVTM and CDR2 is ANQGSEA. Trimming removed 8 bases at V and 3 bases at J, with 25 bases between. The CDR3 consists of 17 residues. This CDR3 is CSRLWSGGASDTGELFF. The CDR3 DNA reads TGCAGCCGTTTGTGGAGTGGGGGCGCCTCGGACACCGGGGAGCTGTTTTTT.

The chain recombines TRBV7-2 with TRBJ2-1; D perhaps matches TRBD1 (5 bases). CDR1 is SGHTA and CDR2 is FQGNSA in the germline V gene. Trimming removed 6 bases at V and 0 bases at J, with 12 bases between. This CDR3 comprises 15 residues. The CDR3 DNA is TGTGCCAGCAGTATAGGACACAGCTCCTACAATGAGCAGTTCTTC. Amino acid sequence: CASSIGHSSYNEQFF.

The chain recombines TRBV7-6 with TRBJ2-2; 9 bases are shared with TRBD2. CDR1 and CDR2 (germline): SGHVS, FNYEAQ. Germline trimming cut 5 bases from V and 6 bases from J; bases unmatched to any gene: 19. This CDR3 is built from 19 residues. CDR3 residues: CASSLQLSHRGRGAGELFF. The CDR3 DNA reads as TGTGCCAGCAGCCTTCAACTTTCCCACCGCGGGAGGGGGGCCGGGGAGCTGTTTTTT.

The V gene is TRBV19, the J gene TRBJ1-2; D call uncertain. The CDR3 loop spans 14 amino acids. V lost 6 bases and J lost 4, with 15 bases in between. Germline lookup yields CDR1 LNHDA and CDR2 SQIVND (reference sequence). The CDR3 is CASSPIHEPYGYTF. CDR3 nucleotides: TGTGCCAGTAGCCCCATTCATGAGCCCTATGGCTACACCTTC.

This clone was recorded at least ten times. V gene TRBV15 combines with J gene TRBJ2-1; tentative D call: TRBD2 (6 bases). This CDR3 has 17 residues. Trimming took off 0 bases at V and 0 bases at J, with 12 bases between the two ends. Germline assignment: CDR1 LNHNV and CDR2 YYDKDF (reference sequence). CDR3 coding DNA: TGTGCCACCAGCAGAGATCATTTAGCGGTCTCCTACAATGAGCAGTTCTTC. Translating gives CATSRDHLAVSYNEQFF.

CDR3 amino acids: CSAKIGVGAFF. The CDR3 DNA reads TGCAGTGCAAAAATTGGGGTTGGAGCTTTCTTT. V is TRBV20-1 and J is TRBJ1-1; unclear D gene. CDR3 length: 11 residues. V lost 6 bases to trimming and J lost 10 bases, with 15 bases between them. The germline V gene encodes CDR1 DFQATT and CDR2 SNEGSKA (reference sequence).

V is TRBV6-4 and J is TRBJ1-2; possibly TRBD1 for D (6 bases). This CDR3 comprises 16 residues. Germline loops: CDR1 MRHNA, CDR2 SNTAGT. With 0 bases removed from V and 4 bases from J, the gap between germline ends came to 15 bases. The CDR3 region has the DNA TGTGCCAGCAGTGACTCTGAGGCAGGGGACCTCTATGGCTACACCTTC. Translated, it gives CASSDSEAGDLYGYTF.

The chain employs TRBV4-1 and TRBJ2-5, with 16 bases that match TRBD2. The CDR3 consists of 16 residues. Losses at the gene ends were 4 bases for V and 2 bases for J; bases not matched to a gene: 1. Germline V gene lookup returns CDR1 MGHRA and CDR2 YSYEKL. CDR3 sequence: CASSRGLAGGQETQYF. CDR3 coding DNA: TGCGCCAGCAGCCGGGGACTAGCGGGGGGGCAAGAGACCCAGTACTTC.

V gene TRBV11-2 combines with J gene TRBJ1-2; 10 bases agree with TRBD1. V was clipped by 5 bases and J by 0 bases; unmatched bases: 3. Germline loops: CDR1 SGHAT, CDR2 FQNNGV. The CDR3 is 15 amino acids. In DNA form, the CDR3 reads TGTGCCAGCAGCCCCGGGACAGGGGCTAACTATGGCTACACCTTC. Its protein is CASSPGTGANYGYTF. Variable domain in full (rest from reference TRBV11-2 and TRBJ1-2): EAGVAQSPRYKIIEKRQSVAFWCNPISGHATLYWYQQILGQGPKLLIQFQNNGVVDDSQLPKDRFSAERLKGVDSTLKIQPAKLEDSAVYLCASSPGTGANYGYTFGSGTRLTVV.

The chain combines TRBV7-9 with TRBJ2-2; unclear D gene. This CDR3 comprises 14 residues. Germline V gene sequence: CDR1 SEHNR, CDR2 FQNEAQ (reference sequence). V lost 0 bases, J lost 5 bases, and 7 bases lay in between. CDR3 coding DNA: TGTGCCAGCAGCTTAGCAGTGTCAACCGGGGAGCTGTTTTTT. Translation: CASSLAVSTGELFF.

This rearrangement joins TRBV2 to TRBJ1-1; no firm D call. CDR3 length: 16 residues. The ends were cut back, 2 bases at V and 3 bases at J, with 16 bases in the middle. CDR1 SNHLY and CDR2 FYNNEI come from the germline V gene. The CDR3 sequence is CASSEKSGVLDTEAFF. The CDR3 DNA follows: TGTGCCAGCAGTGAAAAAAGTGGGGTTTTGGACACTGAAGCTTTCTTT.

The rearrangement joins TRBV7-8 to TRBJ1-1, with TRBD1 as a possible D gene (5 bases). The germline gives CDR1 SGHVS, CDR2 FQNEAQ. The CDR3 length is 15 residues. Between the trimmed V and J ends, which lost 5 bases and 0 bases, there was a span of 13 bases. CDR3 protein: CASSPRGGVNTEAFF. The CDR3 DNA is TGTGCCAGCAGCCCGCGGGGGGGAGTGAACACTGAAGCTTTCTTT.

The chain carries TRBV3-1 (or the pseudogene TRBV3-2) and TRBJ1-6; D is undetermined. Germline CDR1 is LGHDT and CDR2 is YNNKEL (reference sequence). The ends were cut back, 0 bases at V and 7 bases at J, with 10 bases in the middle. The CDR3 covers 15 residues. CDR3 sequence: CASSQERISNSPLHF. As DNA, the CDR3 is TGTGCCAGCAGCCAAGAGCGCATATCAAATTCACCCCTCCACTTT.

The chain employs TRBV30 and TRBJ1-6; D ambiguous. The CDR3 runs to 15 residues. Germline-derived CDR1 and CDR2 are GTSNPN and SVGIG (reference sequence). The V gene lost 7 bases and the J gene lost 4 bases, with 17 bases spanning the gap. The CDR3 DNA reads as TGTGCCTCTTACTACACCGCGGCGTATAATTCACCCCTCCACTTT. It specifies CASYYTAAYNSPLHF.

In DNA, the CDR3 is TGTGCCAGCAGCTTAGCGGGGGGACAGGGTGTCGAGCAGTACTTC. It specifies CASSLAGGQGVEQYF. The V call is TRBV7-6, the J call TRBJ2-7; 9 nucleotides align to TRBD1. The CDR3 length is 15 residues. Trimming removed 0 bases from V and 6 bases from J; junction bases left unmatched: 6. Germline V CDR1 and CDR2: SGHVS, FNYEAQ. Supplemented by reference TRBV7-6 and TRBJ2-7, the full variable domain reads GAGVSQSPRYKVTKRGQDVALRCDPISGHVSLYWYRQALGQGPEFLTYFNYEAQQDKSGLPNDRFSAERPEGSISTLTIQRTEQRDSAMYRCASSLAGGQGVEQYFGPGTRLTVT.